The source of this T cell receptor beta chain is a study of blood T cell repertoires in COVID-19. Study-level background: Acute and convalescent COVID-19 specimens originated in the United States, Italy and Spain. T cells, B-cell-depleted T cells, or PBMCs supplied cDNA or gDNA.

Trimming took 5 bases from V and 5 from J, leaving 9 bases between them. The germline V gene has CDR1 SGHTA and CDR2 FQGNSA. The CDR3 runs 12 residues. Seattle's enrolled individuals joined amid active infection and were then monitored longitudinally. In the study's own analysis: Nucleated cell counts were estimated from reference gene primer amplification. The data were produced by immunoSEQ multiplex PCR, yet TCRdb's version contains in-frame clones alone and is incomplete. That table furnishes V, J and clone size, whereas the DNA furnished D and trimming. The table records 150,000 to 200,000 clones, more than 80% of them present only once.

This chain uses TRBV7-2 with TRBJ1-1; D is possibly TRBD1 (6 bases). The sequenced sample consisted of peripheral blood. This TCR was sampled from a woman aged 55-69 years with COVID-19, enrolled during active disease. CDR3 amino acids: CASSNRVTEAFF. In nucleotides, the CDR3 is TGTGCCAGCAGCAACAGGGTTACTGAAGCTTTCTTT.